This T cell receptor (beta chain) was recorded in a study of T cell responses to AZD1222 COVID-19 vaccine. Study-wide results and limits: Clonal diversity may have been underestimated in mostly white British donors. No repertoire was sampled before or during the peak T cell response, only after it.

Germline V gene sequence: CDR1 ENHRY, CDR2 SYGVKD. V gave up 10 bases and J gave up 1 base, with 13 bases separating them. The length of the CDR3 is 13 residues. Sequencing was performed with immunoSEQ multiplex PCR; in TCRdb, only in-frame clones are kept and a portion is missing. The data show about 150,000 clones, 86% seen once. On this clone: The antigen remains unidentified.

The J gene is TRBJ1-1, the V gene TRBV10-3; D is unclear. The TCR comes from an adult in good health. The sequenced sample was peripheral blood, obtained on day 0 of MenACWY control vaccination. Here the CDR3 reads CATKVSGNTEAFF. CDR3 coding DNA: TGTGCCACAAAGGTCAGCGGGAACACTGAAGCTTTCTTT.